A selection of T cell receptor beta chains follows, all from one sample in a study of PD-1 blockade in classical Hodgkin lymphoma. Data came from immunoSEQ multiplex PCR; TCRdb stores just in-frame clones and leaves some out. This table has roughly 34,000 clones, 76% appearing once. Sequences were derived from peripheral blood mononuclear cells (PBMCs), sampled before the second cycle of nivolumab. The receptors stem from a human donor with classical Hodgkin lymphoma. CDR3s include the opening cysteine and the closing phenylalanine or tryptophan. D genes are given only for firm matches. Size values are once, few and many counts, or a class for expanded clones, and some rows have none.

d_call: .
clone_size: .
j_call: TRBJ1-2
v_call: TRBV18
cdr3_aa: CASSPTGGYYGYTF
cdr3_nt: TGTGCCAGCTCACCCACAGGTGGATACTATGGCTACACCTTC

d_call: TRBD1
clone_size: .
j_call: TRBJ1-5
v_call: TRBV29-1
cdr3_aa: CSVGTGEDGPQHF
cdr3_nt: TGCAGCGTGGGAACAGGGGAAGATGGGCCCCAGCATTTT

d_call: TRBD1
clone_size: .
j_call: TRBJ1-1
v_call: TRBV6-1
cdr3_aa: CASSDASPGGPTEAFF
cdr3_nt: TGTGCCAGCAGTGACGCTTCCCCAGGGGGCCCCACTGAAGCTTTCTTT

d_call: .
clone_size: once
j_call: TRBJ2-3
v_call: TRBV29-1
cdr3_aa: CSVGLDRADTQYF
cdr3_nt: TGCAGCGTTGGGCTAGATAGAGCAGATACGCAGTATTTT

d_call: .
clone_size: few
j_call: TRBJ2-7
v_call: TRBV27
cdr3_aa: CASSLGQGSDYEQYF
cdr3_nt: TGTGCCAGCAGTTTAGGGCAGGGCAGTGACTACGAGCAGTACTTC

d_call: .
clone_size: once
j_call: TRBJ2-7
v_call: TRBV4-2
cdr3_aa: CASSQETDSAYEQYF
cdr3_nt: TGTGCCAGCAGCCAAGAAACGGACAGCGCCTACGAGCAGTACTTC

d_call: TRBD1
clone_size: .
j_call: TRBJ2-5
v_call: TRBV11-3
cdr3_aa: CASSLDREETQYF
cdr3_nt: TGTGCCAGCAGCCTTGACAGGGAAGAGACCCAGTACTTC

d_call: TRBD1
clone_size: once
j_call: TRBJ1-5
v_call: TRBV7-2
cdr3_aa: CASSPAGGGSQPQHF
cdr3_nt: TGTGCCAGCAGCCCCGCTGGAGGGGGCTCACAGCCCCAGCATTTT

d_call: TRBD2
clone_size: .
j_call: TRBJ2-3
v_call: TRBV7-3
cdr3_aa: CASSFQAGAGDTQYF
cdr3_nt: TGTGCCAGCAGCTTCCAAGCGGGGGCCGGCGATACGCAGTATTTT

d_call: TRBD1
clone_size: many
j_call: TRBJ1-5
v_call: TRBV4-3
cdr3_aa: CASSQDWARDRPYSNQPQHF
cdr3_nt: TGCGCCAGCAGCCAAGATTGGGCCCGGGACAGACCTTATAGCAATCAGCCCCAGCATTTT